This is a list of T cell receptor beta chains from one sample in a study of cytomegalovirus exposure and HLA in healthy donors. Measured with immunoSEQ multiplex PCR; TCRdb has only the in-frame clones, and not every one. The sample lists 85,000 to 100,000 clones; roughly 73% were seen once. The sample taken for sequencing was PBMCs. These TCRs come from a woman aged 35 to 49 in good health and CMV-seronegative. The CDR3 runs from the conserved cysteine through the conserved F or W. The order of the fields is clone size, V gene, J gene, D gene, CDR3 DNA, CDR3 protein. D genes are given only for firm matches. Only part of the rows carry a size: once, few, many, or a class if the clone is expanded.

clone size: -
V gene: TRBV10-3
J gene: TRBJ2-5
D gene: -
CDR3 DNA: TGTGCCATCAGTTCTACAGGGATAGAGACCCAGTACTTC
CDR3 protein: CAISSTGIETQYF

clone size: -
V gene: TRBV6-7
J gene: TRBJ1-5
D gene: TRBD1
CDR3 DNA: TGTGCCAGCAGTTACTCGATTTACCGGGACAGGGGGAGCAATCAGCCCCAGCATTTT
CDR3 protein: CASSYSIYRDRGSNQPQHF

clone size: -
V gene: TRBV6-4
J gene: TRBJ1-4
D gene: TRBD1
CDR3 DNA: TGTGCCAGCAGGGACTATCAGGGGGGAACTAATGAAAAACTGTTTTTT
CDR3 protein: CASRDYQGGTNEKLFF

clone size: few
V gene: TRBV6-1
J gene: TRBJ1-5
D gene: -
CDR3 DNA: TGTGCCAGCTTCGGCGGATATAGCAATCAGCCCCAGCATTTT
CDR3 protein: CASFGGYSNQPQHF

clone size: -
V gene: TRBV30
J gene: TRBJ2-7
D gene: TRBD1
CDR3 DNA: TGTGCCTGGAGTGTACACGGGACAGGGACAACCTACGAGCAGTACTTC
CDR3 protein: CAWSVHGTGTTYEQYF

clone size: medium-sized
V gene: TRBV2
J gene: TRBJ1-4
D gene: -
CDR3 DNA: TGTGCCAGCAGTGAGTCCAGACTTAATGAAAAACTGTTTTTT
CDR3 protein: CASSESRLNEKLFF

clone size: -
V gene: TRBV12-5
J gene: TRBJ2-6
D gene: -
CDR3 DNA: TGTGCTAGTGGTTTGGTAATAACTTCCGGGGCCAACGTCCTGACTTTC
CDR3 protein: CASGLVITSGANVLTF

clone size: -
V gene: TRBV5-4
J gene: TRBJ2-3
D gene: TRBD2
CDR3 DNA: TGTGCCAGCAGCTCTGGACTAGCGGGGGGGATCACAGATACGCAGTATTTT
CDR3 protein: CASSSGLAGGITDTQYF

clone size: -
V gene: TRBV30
J gene: TRBJ2-7
D gene: TRBD2
CDR3 DNA: TGTGCCTGGAGTGTTGGACTAGCGGGAACCTACGAGCAGTACTTC
CDR3 protein: CAWSVGLAGTYEQYF

clone size: once
V gene: TRBV5-4
J gene: TRBJ2-3
D gene: -
CDR3 DNA: TGTGCCAGCAGCCAGCGCCGTGCGGGAAGGGATACGCAGTATTTT
CDR3 protein: CASSQRRAGRDTQYF

clone size: -
V gene: TRBV15
J gene: TRBJ1-5
D gene: -
CDR3 DNA: TGTGCCACCAGCAGAGGTAACAGGGATCGTCAGCCCCAGCATTTT
CDR3 protein: CATSRGNRDRQPQHF

clone size: -
V gene: TRBV7-9
J gene: TRBJ1-1
D gene: -
CDR3 DNA: TGTGCCAGCAGCCCTTGGGACACCAAGAACACTGAAGCTTTCTTT
CDR3 protein: CASSPWDTKNTEAFF

clone size: -
V gene: TRBV30
J gene: TRBJ1-4
D gene: -
CDR3 DNA: TGTGCCTCGGGGGTGAGGAAGGAAAAACTGTTTTTT
CDR3 protein: CASGVRKEKLFF

clone size: -
V gene: TRBV29-1
J gene: TRBJ1-5
D gene: -
CDR3 DNA: TGCAGCATCGGAGAGGGCCGTCAGCCCCAGCATTTT
CDR3 protein: CSIGEGRQPQHF

clone size: -
V gene: TRBV19
J gene: TRBJ1-1
D gene: -
CDR3 DNA: TGTGCCAGTCGAAGGGGCGGCACTGAAGCTTTCTTT
CDR3 protein: CASRRGGTEAFF

clone size: -
V gene: TRBV6-6
J gene: TRBJ2-2
D gene: -
CDR3 DNA: TGTGCCACCCATGACTCACATACCGGGGAGCTGTTTTTT
CDR3 protein: CATHDSHTGELFF

clone size: -
V gene: TRBV5-6
J gene: TRBJ1-2
D gene: TRBD1
CDR3 DNA: TGTGCCAGCAGCATCGGACAGGGAGCGGTTTATGGCTACCCCTTC
CDR3 protein: CASSIGQGAVYGYPF

clone size: once
V gene: TRBV6-1
J gene: TRBJ2-5
D gene: TRBD2
CDR3 DNA: TGTGCCAGCAGTGACCGGGGGGGCCAAGAGACCCAGTACTTC
CDR3 protein: CASSDRGGQETQYF

clone size: -
V gene: TRBV7-9
J gene: TRBJ2-1
D gene: -
CDR3 DNA: TGTGCCAGCAGCTTAGGCCTTAGCCGGGGTGAGCAGTTCTTC
CDR3 protein: CASSLGLSRGEQFF

clone size: once
V gene: TRBV7-2
J gene: TRBJ1-5
D gene: TRBD1
CDR3 DNA: TGTGCCAGCAGGAACAGGGGGGGCAATCAGCCCCAGCATTTT
CDR3 protein: CASRNRGGNQPQHF

clone size: -
V gene: TRBV4-3
J gene: TRBJ1-5
D gene: -
CDR3 DNA: TGCGCCAGCAGCCAAGGACAGAATCAGCCCCAGCATTTT
CDR3 protein: CASSQGQNQPQHF

clone size: once
V gene: TRBV10-3
J gene: TRBJ2-7
D gene: -
CDR3 DNA: TGTGCCATCAGTGAGCCTACAATAACAGGGCACGAGCAGTACTTC
CDR3 protein: CAISEPTITGHEQYF

clone size: -
V gene: TRBV5-1
J gene: TRBJ2-3
D gene: -
CDR3 DNA: TGCGCCAGCAGCTTAGGGCAGGGGCGCCCCGGAGATACGCAGTATTTT
CDR3 protein: CASSLGQGRPGDTQYF

clone size: once
V gene: TRBV7-3
J gene: TRBJ2-1
D gene: TRBD2
CDR3 DNA: TGTGCCAGCAGCCCTACTAGCGGGGGGGGCAATGAGCAGTTCTTC
CDR3 protein: CASSPTSGGGNEQFF

clone size: -
V gene: TRBV7-6
J gene: TRBJ2-2
D gene: TRBD1
CDR3 DNA: TGTGCCAGCAGCTTCCCGGGACAGGGGAACACCGGGGAGCTGTTTTTT
CDR3 protein: CASSFPGQGNTGELFF

clone size: -
V gene: TRBV28
J gene: TRBJ2-7
D gene: TRBD1
CDR3 DNA: TGTGCCAGCAGTCTTGGACAGGGAATGTGGCAGTACTTC
CDR3 protein: CASSLGQGMWQYF

clone size: -
V gene: TRBV7-6
J gene: TRBJ2-5
D gene: -
CDR3 DNA: TGTGCCAGCAGCTATAAAGGGGATGAGACCCAGTACTTC
CDR3 protein: CASSYKGDETQYF

clone size: -
V gene: TRBV5-1
J gene: TRBJ2-6
D gene: -
CDR3 DNA: TGCGCCAGCAGCGAAAAAACAGGCTCTGGGGCCAACGTCCTGACTTTC
CDR3 protein: CASSEKTGSGANVLTF

clone size: -
V gene: TRBV6-5
J gene: TRBJ1-1
D gene: TRBD1
CDR3 DNA: TGTGCCAGCAGTTCCACAGGGGGCGCCGGCACTGAAGCTTTCTTT
CDR3 protein: CASSSTGGAGTEAFF

clone size: -
V gene: TRBV2
J gene: TRBJ2-7
D gene: TRBD1
CDR3 DNA: TGTGCCAGCAACCTCTTAGCTGAGACAGGGGAAAAGTACTTC
CDR3 protein: CASNLLAETGEKYF

clone size: -
V gene: TRBV5-4
J gene: TRBJ2-2
D gene: TRBD1
CDR3 DNA: TGTGCCAGCAGCTCCGGACAGGGGGCAGGCACCGGGGAGCTGTTTTTT
CDR3 protein: CASSSGQGAGTGELFF

clone size: -
V gene: TRBV30
J gene: TRBJ1-2
D gene: TRBD1
CDR3 DNA: TGTGCCTGGACCGGGACAGGCTTCGGGAGCTACCCCTTC
CDR3 protein: CAWTGTGFGSYPF

clone size: few
V gene: TRBV5-6
J gene: TRBJ1-5
D gene: -
CDR3 DNA: TGTGCCAGCAGCTCCAGGGTGGGCCAGCCCCAGCATTTT
CDR3 protein: CASSSRVGQPQHF

clone size: -
V gene: TRBV5-6
J gene: TRBJ1-2
D gene: -
CDR3 DNA: TGTGCCAGCAGACCTTGGGGGGGAGGCTACCCCTTC
CDR3 protein: CASRPWGGGYPF

clone size: few
V gene: TRBV9
J gene: TRBJ1-1
D gene: TRBD1
CDR3 DNA: TGTGCCAGCAGCGTAGCCCAGGGGGAAAGAGCTTTCTTT
CDR3 protein: CASSVAQGERAFF

clone size: -
V gene: TRBV7-2
J gene: TRBJ2-2
D gene: -
CDR3 DNA: TGTGCCAGCACCCCGGCGGCCGGCAGCACCGGGGAGCTGTTTTTT
CDR3 protein: CASTPAAGSTGELFF

clone size: -
V gene: TRBV12-5
J gene: TRBJ1-1
D gene: -
CDR3 DNA: TGTGCTAGTGGTTGCCCTCCGGACAGACGGAGCCAAGCTTTCTTT
CDR3 protein: CASGCPPDRRSQAFF

clone size: -
V gene: TRBV7-2
J gene: TRBJ1-1
D gene: -
CDR3 DNA: TGTGCCAGCAGCCTCGGACACTTGAACACTGAAGCTTTCTTT
CDR3 protein: CASSLGHLNTEAFF

clone size: -
V gene: TRBV7-7
J gene: TRBJ2-3
D gene: -
CDR3 DNA: TGTGCTAGCAGCCTAGGAGGAGGGGCGACAGATACGCAGTATTTT
CDR3 protein: CASSLGGGATDTQYF

clone size: many
V gene: TRBV6-5
J gene: TRBJ1-1
D gene: -
CDR3 DNA: TGTGCCAGCAGCCTCACATACGGGACAAAGGAAGCTTTCTTT
CDR3 protein: CASSLTYGTKEAFF

clone size: -
V gene: TRBV19
J gene: TRBJ2-3
D gene: -
CDR3 DNA: TGTGCCAGTAGTAGTTCGAGGCAAGGTACGCAGTATTTT
CDR3 protein: CASSSSRQGTQYF

clone size: -
V gene: TRBV4-2
J gene: TRBJ1-2
D gene: -
CDR3 DNA: TGTGCCAGCAGCCAAGAGACCGGGGTGGGAGGCTACACCTTC
CDR3 protein: CASSQETGVGGYTF

clone size: -
V gene: TRBV2
J gene: TRBJ1-2
D gene: -
CDR3 DNA: TGTGCCAGCAGTCCCACAGGGCATGGCTACACCTTC
CDR3 protein: CASSPTGHGYTF

clone size: few
V gene: TRBV7-9
J gene: TRBJ2-7
D gene: -
CDR3 DNA: TGTGCCAGCAGCAACCAAAGGTGGGGGGAGTCCTACGAGCAGTACTTC
CDR3 protein: CASSNQRWGESYEQYF

clone size: -
V gene: TRBV27
J gene: TRBJ1-5
D gene: -
CDR3 DNA: TGTGCCAGCAGTTCGGGGAGCGGTGGGCCCCAGCATTTT
CDR3 protein: CASSSGSGGPQHF

clone size: -
V gene: TRBV7-3
J gene: TRBJ2-7
D gene: TRBD2
CDR3 DNA: TGTGCCAGCAGCTTAACCTGGACTAGCGACGACGAGCAGTACTTC
CDR3 protein: CASSLTWTSDDEQYF

clone size: -
V gene: TRBV27
J gene: TRBJ2-7
D gene: -
CDR3 DNA: TGTGCCAGCAGTTTATACCGCACAGGGTTCGAGCAGTACTTC
CDR3 protein: CASSLYRTGFEQYF

clone size: -
V gene: TRBV6-5
J gene: TRBJ2-5
D gene: TRBD1
CDR3 DNA: TGTGCCAGCAGGGGACAGGGGAATCCTCAGGCCCAGTACTTC
CDR3 protein: CASRGQGNPQAQYF

clone size: -
V gene: TRBV18
J gene: TRBJ1-5
D gene: TRBD1
CDR3 DNA: TGTGCCAGCTCACCGGACAGGAATAATCAGCCCCAGCATTTT
CDR3 protein: CASSPDRNNQPQHF

clone size: -
V gene: TRBV27
J gene: TRBJ1-3
D gene: TRBD1
CDR3 DNA: TGTGCCAGCAGTTTACGGGGGACAGGTGGAAACACCATATATTTT
CDR3 protein: CASSLRGTGGNTIYF

clone size: many
V gene: TRBV9
J gene: TRBJ1-1
D gene: -
CDR3 DNA: TGTGCCAGCAGATCTGACGGGAATACTGAAGCTTTCTTT
CDR3 protein: CASRSDGNTEAFF

clone size: -
V gene: TRBV6-1
J gene: TRBJ1-5
D gene: -
CDR3 DNA: TGTGCCAGCAGTGCTTGGGGGGTAGGGCCCCAGCATTTT
CDR3 protein: CASSAWGVGPQHF

clone size: -
V gene: TRBV10-3
J gene: TRBJ2-5
D gene: TRBD1
CDR3 DNA: TGTGCCATCAGTGAGGGGACAGGGGGAAGGGAGACCCAGTACTTC
CDR3 protein: CAISEGTGGRETQYF

clone size: -
V gene: TRBV5-1
J gene: TRBJ2-3
D gene: -
CDR3 DNA: TGCGCCAGCAGCTTGCGGACACCGAGCACAGATACGCAGTATTTT
CDR3 protein: CASSLRTPSTDTQYF

clone size: -
V gene: TRBV27
J gene: TRBJ1-5
D gene: -
CDR3 DNA: TGTGCCAGCAGTTTTGGCCCCACCGGGTCTGTGGGGCCCCAGCATTTT
CDR3 protein: CASSFGPTGSVGPQHF

clone size: -
V gene: TRBV2
J gene: TRBJ2-3
D gene: TRBD2
CDR3 DNA: TGTGCCAGCAGTGATATGGGACTAGCGGGGGGATACACAGATACGCAGTATTTT
CDR3 protein: CASSDMGLAGGYTDTQYF

clone size: once
V gene: TRBV19
J gene: TRBJ1-1
D gene: -
CDR3 DNA: TGTGCCAGTAGTACGGCGTGGGCCTCGAATGCTTTCTTT
CDR3 protein: CASSTAWASNAFF

clone size: -
V gene: TRBV27
J gene: TRBJ2-3
D gene: TRBD1
CDR3 DNA: TGTGCCAGCAGACCCGACAGGGTCGGAAGGCTCGATACGCAGTATTTT
CDR3 protein: CASRPDRVGRLDTQYF